This T cell receptor (beta chain) was recorded in a study of T cells in Graves' hyperthyroidism and ophthalmopathy. Details on this clonotype: At one end, the junction sequence differs from germline, possibly due to a read error.

CDR3 length: 15 residues. Patients were excluded because of uncontrolled infection, other autoimmune disease, pregnancy or lactation. Used for diagnoses were clinical symptoms, serum thyroxine and TRAb, thyroid ultrasound and orbital computed tomography. Researchers took RNA transcripts and amplified the TCR beta CDR3 regions from them. The primer set for the first-round RT-PCR of the TCR CDR3 was HTBI. TCRdb reprocessed the multiplex PCR reads via MiXCR and lists one record per CDR3 protein. The repertoire holds hundreds of thousands of distinct CDR3 sequences, with about a sixth as singletons. The chain has TRBV12-3 or TRBV12-4 and TRBJ2-6; maybe TRBD1 (5 bases). This TCR derives from a young woman with Graves' hyperthyroidism. The sample comprised blood. The CDR3 protein is CASRMTEAGANVLTF. The CDR3 DNA follows: TGTGCCAGCAGGATGACAGAAGCTGGGGCCAACGTCCTGACCTTC.